The 10 T cell receptor beta chains given below trace back to one sample, sequenced in a study of monozygotic twins with inflammatory bowel disease. TCRdb derives one entry per CDR3 protein from the 5' RACE reads, leaving out DNA. The table lists 350,000 to 550,000 distinct CDR3 sequences, with roughly 2.2% in the top ten. Sequenced input: blood. The receptors shown here come from a human donor with ulcerative colitis or Crohn's disease, or a healthy co-twin of an affected twin (not recorded which).

The chain couples TRBV28 to TRBJ2-7; TCRdb designates TRBD2, a call that cannot be tested without DNA. From germline, CDR1 is MDHEN and CDR2 SYDVKM. The CDR3 runs to 15 residues. Here the CDR3 reads CASSLSPPGSYEQYF.

The chain carries TRBV6-2 or TRBV6-3 and TRBJ1-1; TCRdb indicates TRBD1, and absent DNA this call remains unverified. Germline CDR1 and CDR2: MNHEY and SVGEGT. The CDR3 loop spans 17 amino acids. The CDR3 region is CASRPTGRGARPTEAFF.

This chain joins TRBV5-1 and TRBJ1-3; the TRBD1 assignment by TCRdb is unverifiable without DNA. From germline, CDR1 is SGHRS and CDR2 YFSETQ. This CDR3 has 15 residues. The CDR3 protein is CASSFLAGSGNTIYF.

J is TRBJ2-1 and V is TRBV20-1; the TRBD1 assignment by TCRdb is unverifiable without DNA. The CDR3 is 15 amino acids. Germline V gene sequence: CDR1 DFQATT, CDR2 SNEGSKA (reference sequence). The CDR3 sequence: CSARDTTGRYNEQFF.

The genes are TRBV12-3 or TRBV12-4 and TRBJ2-3; TCRdb indicates TRBD2, and absent DNA this call remains unverified. The CDR3 runs to 16 residues. CDR3 loop: CASSSSTSVSTDTQYF.

This chain uses TRBV28 with TRBJ1-5; no DNA is available, so the TRBD1 call from TCRdb remains unchecked. Germline V gives CDR1 MDHEN, CDR2 SYDVKM. This CDR3 is 14 amino acids long. The CDR3 reads CASRWGDSNQPQHF.

CDR3: CSAPGHTNTGELFF. V and J are TRBV20-1 and TRBJ2-2; TCRdb outputs TRBD1, but without DNA this stays unchecked. There are 14 residues in the CDR3. The germline V gene has CDR1 DFQATT and CDR2 SNEGSKA (reference sequence).

The V gene is TRBV20-1, the J gene TRBJ1-4; TCRdb gives TRBD1 as the D gene, but with no DNA this cannot be confirmed. CDR1 and CDR2 from the germline V gene are DFQATT and SNEGSKA (reference sequence). The CDR3 contains 17 residues. Here the CDR3 reads CSARRDRGRETNEKLFF.

V is TRBV3-1 and J is TRBJ2-1; TCRdb's D gene call, TRBD1, goes unchecked for lack of DNA. The germline CDR1 and CDR2 sequences are LGHDT and YNNKEL (reference sequence). CDR3 length: 14 residues. The CDR3 sequence: CASSLRQGWNEQFF.

The CDR3 loop reads CASSAQPQANTEAFF. The chain uses TRBV9 and TRBJ1-1. Germline CDR1 reads SGDLS; CDR2 reads YYNGEE. CDR3 length: 15 amino acids.